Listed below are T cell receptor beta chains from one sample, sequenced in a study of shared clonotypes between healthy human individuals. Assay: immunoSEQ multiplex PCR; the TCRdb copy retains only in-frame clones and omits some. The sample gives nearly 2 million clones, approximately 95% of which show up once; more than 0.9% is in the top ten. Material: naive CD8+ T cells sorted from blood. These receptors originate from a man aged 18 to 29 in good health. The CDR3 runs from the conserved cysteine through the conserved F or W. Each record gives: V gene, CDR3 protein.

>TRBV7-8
CASSLDQGGIGYEQYF
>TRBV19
CASSIPTGAGAGELFF
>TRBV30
CASVGLAKTGELFF
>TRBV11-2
CASSYSLSGYEQYF
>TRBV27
CASSTRDGNYEQYF
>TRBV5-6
CASSAPWGENEQFF
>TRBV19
CASSIIGGTEAFF
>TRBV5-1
CASSLGDYNEKLFF
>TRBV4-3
CASSQGQGSYEQYF
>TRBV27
CASSFTSGSSYEQYF
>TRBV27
CASSHTGRGDEQYF
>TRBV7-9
CASSLGQGVTEAFF
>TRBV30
CAWSEDSLNTEAFF
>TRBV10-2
CASSESRGGGPLHF
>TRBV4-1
CASSPHTFSSYNEQFF
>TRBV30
CASTGGVNTEAFF
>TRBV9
CASSIQESYEQYF
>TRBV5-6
CASSFYGVDYGYTF
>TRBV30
CAWAGWYQETQYF
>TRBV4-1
CASSQVEAALNQPQHF
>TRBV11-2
CASSFGDSDDNEQFF
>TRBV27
CASSPIAVQALDEQYF
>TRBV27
CASSPGGTEAFF
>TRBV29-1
CSVGGGLYEQYF
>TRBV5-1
CASSLNPAGVVNEQFF
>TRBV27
CASSFPGQASDTQYF
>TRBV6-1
CASRGVAEGYTF
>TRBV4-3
CASSQGPGISGNTIYF
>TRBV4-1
CASSQDRGGPSFVDTQYF
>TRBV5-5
CAGGDPGGSGELFF
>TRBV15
CATSREGQIPYEQYF
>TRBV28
CASRSGGTVSYEQYF
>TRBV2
CASSTDGQGDYEQYF
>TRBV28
CASSYMRTYEQYF
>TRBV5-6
CASSYRIGNTIYF
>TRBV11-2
CASSLIVSAGEQYF
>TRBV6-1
CASRGGWINEQFF
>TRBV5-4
CASRDTGGTEAFF
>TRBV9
CASSVDLSSGNTIYF
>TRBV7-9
CASSFFLAGQVPSYEQYF
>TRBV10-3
CAITRDYSTDTQYF
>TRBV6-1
CASSDANIAGSNTGELFF
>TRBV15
CATSSPGAGTGELFF
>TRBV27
CASSLTSGGSYEQYF
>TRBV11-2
CASARETYEEQYF
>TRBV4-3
CASSHTRDFGQPQHF
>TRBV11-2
CASSLEPGLTEAFF
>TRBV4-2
CASSQDSGRYSNQPQHF
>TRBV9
CASSADMTAYEQYF
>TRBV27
CASSQLQGAGTYEQYF
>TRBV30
CAWNRVHTDTQYF
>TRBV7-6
CASSLDSTYEQYF
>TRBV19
CASSRGAGMDGELFF
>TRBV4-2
CASSQEGDYFEQFF
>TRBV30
CAWSVGLGDYSNQPQHF
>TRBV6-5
CASRLFSYSPLHF
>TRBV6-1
CASSARDRGFDEQYF